The rows below give T cell receptor beta chains drawn from one sample of a study of OX40 agonist ivuxolimab in advanced cancers. TCRdb's copy holds only in-frame clones and misses some; the assay was immunoSEQ multiplex PCR. The table records about 76,000 clones, 65% to 90% of them present only once. Sequencing used CD4+ or CD8+ T cells sorted from blood, obtained in a trial of the OX40 agonist ivuxolimab. The receptors were gathered from an adult with an advanced solid tumor such as melanoma, head and neck, liver or kidney cancer. Both conserved end residues are part of each CDR3. The D gene is left open where the match is weak. A clone size is listed for some rows: how often the clone was seen (once, few, many), or a class if it is expanded.

DNA | CDR3 | J | D | V | size
TGTGCCAGCAGTTACGGTCAGGGGGCCTACGAGCAGTACTTC | CASSYGQGAYEQYF | TRBJ2-7 | TRBD1 | TRBV6-5 | -
TGTGCCAGCAGCTTAACCCCAGGGTTAGAGGGCTACACCTTC | CASSLTPGLEGYTF | TRBJ1-2 | - | TRBV7-3 | once
TGCGCCAGCGGCACAGGGACGATGGACTATGGCTACACCTTC | CASGTGTMDYGYTF | TRBJ1-2 | - | TRBV5-1 | -
TGTGCCTTGGAGGTAAACTATGGCTACACCTTC | CALEVNYGYTF | TRBJ1-2 | - | TRBV30 | -
TGTGCCAGTAGTATTGACAGGGTAGGCTCTGGCTACACCTTC | CASSIDRVGSGYTF | TRBJ1-2 | TRBD1 | TRBV19 | -
TGTGCCAGTAACCCTGGCTGGGGACAGGCCATTAGTACCTATGGCTACACCTTC | CASNPGWGQAISTYGYTF | TRBJ1-2 | TRBD1 | TRBV19 | -
TGTGCCAGCAGTGAACTTCTACTACGGTCCGCGGGCACTGAAGCTTTCTTT | CASSELLLRSAGTEAFF | TRBJ1-1 | - | TRBV6-1 | -
TGTGCCAGCAGCTTAGGGGCAGGGGGGTCCTACAATGAGCAGTTCTTC | CASSLGAGGSYNEQFF | TRBJ2-1 | - | TRBV7-9 | -
TGCGCCAGCAGCCAAGTTGGACGAAGGGTTGAAAAACTGTTTTTT | CASSQVGRRVEKLFF | TRBJ1-4 | - | TRBV4-1 | -
TGTGCCACCAGCAGATTATCCACTGGGGCCAACGTCCTGACTTTC | CATSRLSTGANVLTF | TRBJ2-6 | - | TRBV15 | -
TGCAGCGTAATAAACACCGGGGAGCTGTTTTTT | CSVINTGELFF | TRBJ2-2 | - | TRBV29-1 | -
TGCGCCAGCAGCTTTCGGGGGGCGTACACAGATACGCAGTATTTT | CASSFRGAYTDTQYF | TRBJ2-3 | - | TRBV5-1 | -
TGTGCCAGCAGTTACTCTATCAGGGGGCCAGAGACCCAGTACTTC | CASSYSIRGPETQYF | TRBJ2-5 | TRBD1 | TRBV6-5 | -
TGCAGCGCAGCTGGGTTGGCCGAACTGTTTTTT | CSAAGLAELFF | TRBJ1-4 | - | TRBV29-1 | many
TGTGCCAGCAGCTTAGGTCTCACAGGGATTAATTCACCCCTCCACTTT | CASSLGLTGINSPLHF | TRBJ1-6 | - | TRBV7-9 | -
TGTGCCAGCAGCTTGTTGGGACAGGGGCCCGCCAAAAACATTCAGTACTTC | CASSLLGQGPAKNIQYF | TRBJ2-4 | TRBD1 | TRBV7-2 | -
TGTGCCAGCAGCCTTCGGGGTCTGCGCACAGATACGCAGTATTTT | CASSLRGLRTDTQYF | TRBJ2-3 | - | TRBV7-2 | -
TGTGCCAGCAGCGTAAGGACAGGGTACTATGGCTACACCTTC | CASSVRTGYYGYTF | TRBJ1-2 | TRBD1 | TRBV9 | -
TGTGCCAGTAGTTCTGGAAGCCGGAGTACGCAGTATTTT | CASSSGSRSTQYF | TRBJ2-3 | - | TRBV19 | -
TGTGCCTGGAGAGCCGAGGGGATCGGCACTGAAGCTTTCTTT | CAWRAEGIGTEAFF | TRBJ1-1 | - | TRBV30 | -
TGTGCCAGCAGCCCCGCGGGAGTGGACTACGAGCAGTACTTC | CASSPAGVDYEQYF | TRBJ2-7 | TRBD2 | TRBV6-6 | few
TGTGCCAGCAGCTTAAAAACCCGGGGGCTCACAGATACGCAGTATTTT | CASSLKTRGLTDTQYF | TRBJ2-3 | - | TRBV7-3 | -
TGTGCCAGCAGTTACCGAACGCCCCAGGGTAACACTGAAGCTTTCTTT | CASSYRTPQGNTEAFF | TRBJ1-1 | - | TRBV6-6 | -
TGTGCCAGCAGTGTTCAGATTTATGGCTACACCTTC | CASSVQIYGYTF | TRBJ1-2 | - | TRBV6-1 | few
TGTGCCAGCAGTGACCGGGGCGGGACACCCCTCCACTTT | CASSDRGGTPLHF | TRBJ1-6 | - | TRBV6-5 | -
TGTGCCAGCAGCTTACGGGGTTTGTATAACGAGCAGTACTTC | CASSLRGLYNEQYF | TRBJ2-7 | - | TRBV11-2 | -
TGTGCCGGGGGACAGGGGACAAATCAGCCCCAGCATTTT | CAGGQGTNQPQHF | TRBJ1-5 | TRBD1 | TRBV2 | once
TGTGCCAGCAGCTTAGGAGGGAGACTCCTCGAGCAGTACTTC | CASSLGGRLLEQYF | TRBJ2-7 | - | TRBV11-2 | -
TGTGCCAGCAGCTTAGATTCGCGAGCTAGCGGGCCAGAGTACAATGAGCAGTTCTTC | CASSLDSRASGPEYNEQFF | TRBJ2-1 | TRBD2 | TRBV11-3 | few
TGTGCCAGCAGCCTTCTGGACAGGAGCTATGGCTACACCTTC | CASSLLDRSYGYTF | TRBJ1-2 | TRBD1 | TRBV7-2 | -
TGCAGCGTTGGCATCACTAGCACAGATACGCAGTATTTT | CSVGITSTDTQYF | TRBJ2-3 | - | TRBV29-1 | -
TGTGCCAGTAGTATTGGGGTCGGCTACACTGAAGCTTTCTTT | CASSIGVGYTEAFF | TRBJ1-1 | - | TRBV19 | -
TGTGCCAGCAGCCCCCGACAGGGATACGAGCAGTACTTC | CASSPRQGYEQYF | TRBJ2-7 | TRBD1 | TRBV6-6 | -
TGCGCCAGCAGCTTGGAGTCAGGACCCTCTGGGGCCAACGTCCTGACTTTC | CASSLESGPSGANVLTF | TRBJ2-6 | - | TRBV5-1 | -
TGCGCCAGCAGCCAAGGGTCGGACATTCAGTACTTC | CASSQGSDIQYF | TRBJ2-4 | - | TRBV4-3 | few
TGTGCCAGCAGTGAAAGAATGCGCAATGAGCAGTTCTTC | CASSERMRNEQFF | TRBJ2-1 | - | TRBV2 | -
TGTGCCAGCAGCAGGGGTTCCGGTAGTGAAGCTTTCTTT | CASSRGSGSEAFF | TRBJ1-1 | - | TRBV7-9 | -
TGTGCCAGCAGAGGGCACAACTCTGGAAACACCATATATTTT | CASRGHNSGNTIYF | TRBJ1-3 | - | TRBV6-5 | -
TGTGCCAGCAGCCCGGCTGCAACTAATGAAAAACTGTTTTTT | CASSPAATNEKLFF | TRBJ1-4 | - | TRBV5-4 | few
TGTGCCAGCAGTCCCGGGACGGTTAAAAACATTCAGTACTTC | CASSPGTVKNIQYF | TRBJ2-4 | - | TRBV6-5 | -
TGTGCCAGCAGCTTAGCGGAGGTGGTCGAGCAGTACTTC | CASSLAEVVEQYF | TRBJ2-7 | - | TRBV7-8 | -
TGTGCCAGCAGCTTAGCGCCTTTCGTGGCCGAGCAGTACTTC | CASSLAPFVAEQYF | TRBJ2-7 | - | TRBV7-2 | few
TGTGCCAGCAGCTTGGTAGGGGGTGTCGTCGAGCAGTACTTC | CASSLVGGVVEQYF | TRBJ2-7 | - | TRBV5-4 | -
TGTGCCAGCAGCCCCAGAGGCGGGGGGGCCGTTCTCACAGATACGCAGTATTTT | CASSPRGGGAVLTDTQYF | TRBJ2-3 | TRBD2 | TRBV9 | -
TGTGCCAGCAGTTATGTGCAGGGTCCGACCGGGGAGCTGTTTTTT | CASSYVQGPTGELFF | TRBJ2-2 | - | TRBV11-3 | few
TGTGCCAGCAGTTACGTCGGACCGTCGTTAGATACGCAGTATTTT | CASSYVGPSLDTQYF | TRBJ2-3 | - | TRBV6-5 | -
TGTGCCAGCAGCCCGCGGGTGGTCGGTGGAAACACCATATATTTT | CASSPRVVGGNTIYF | TRBJ1-3 | - | TRBV7-2 | -
TGTGCCAGCAGCCTAAGGGGAGGGGGACTAGCCTACGGGGAGCTGTTTTTT | CASSLRGGGLAYGELFF | TRBJ2-2 | TRBD2 | TRBV7-3 | few
TGTGCCAGTAGCCCGGGGCCGACGGGCTATGGCTACACCTTC | CASSPGPTGYGYTF | TRBJ1-2 | - | TRBV19 | -
TGTGCCAGCAGCTTAGGGTATGTACTCACTGAAGCTTTCTTT | CASSLGYVLTEAFF | TRBJ1-1 | - | TRBV13 | -
TGTGCCAGCAGCTTAGACCTCCCGGGTGGCTACACCTTC | CASSLDLPGGYTF | TRBJ1-2 | - | TRBV5-5 | -
TGTGCCATCAGTGAGGGACAGGGTAATGAAAAACTGTTTTTT | CAISEGQGNEKLFF | TRBJ1-4 | TRBD1 | TRBV10-3 | -
TGTGCCAGCAGGCAGGGACACACCGGGGAGCTGTTTTTT | CASRQGHTGELFF | TRBJ2-2 | - | TRBV25-1 | -
TGCAGCGTTCAACCCTACAATGAGCAGTTCTTC | CSVQPYNEQFF | TRBJ2-1 | - | TRBV29-1 | once
TGTGCCAGCAGCTTGGGTGGACAGGGTCCCTACGAGCAGTACTTC | CASSLGGQGPYEQYF | TRBJ2-7 | TRBD1 | TRBV7-2 | -
TGCGCCAGCAGCCCTGGGGGGGACAGGGGGCAGTTCGAGCAGTACTTC | CASSPGGDRGQFEQYF | TRBJ2-7 | TRBD1 | TRBV4-3 | -
TGTGCCAGCAGCTTAGATCGGGGCATACCTAACTATGGCTACACCTTC | CASSLDRGIPNYGYTF | TRBJ1-2 | - | TRBV11-3 | -
TGCGCCAGCAGCCCCGAGACAGGAGTTAATCAGCCCCAGCATTTT | CASSPETGVNQPQHF | TRBJ1-5 | - | TRBV5-1 | -
TGTGCCAGCAGCTTGCAAGGAGGCGGAGAGACCCAGTACTTC | CASSLQGGGETQYF | TRBJ2-5 | - | TRBV11-3 | -
TGTGCCAGCAGCTTAGCGGAGGGACTAGCGGTTTCCCACTACGAGCAGTACTTC | CASSLAEGLAVSHYEQYF | TRBJ2-7 | TRBD2 | TRBV7-2 | -